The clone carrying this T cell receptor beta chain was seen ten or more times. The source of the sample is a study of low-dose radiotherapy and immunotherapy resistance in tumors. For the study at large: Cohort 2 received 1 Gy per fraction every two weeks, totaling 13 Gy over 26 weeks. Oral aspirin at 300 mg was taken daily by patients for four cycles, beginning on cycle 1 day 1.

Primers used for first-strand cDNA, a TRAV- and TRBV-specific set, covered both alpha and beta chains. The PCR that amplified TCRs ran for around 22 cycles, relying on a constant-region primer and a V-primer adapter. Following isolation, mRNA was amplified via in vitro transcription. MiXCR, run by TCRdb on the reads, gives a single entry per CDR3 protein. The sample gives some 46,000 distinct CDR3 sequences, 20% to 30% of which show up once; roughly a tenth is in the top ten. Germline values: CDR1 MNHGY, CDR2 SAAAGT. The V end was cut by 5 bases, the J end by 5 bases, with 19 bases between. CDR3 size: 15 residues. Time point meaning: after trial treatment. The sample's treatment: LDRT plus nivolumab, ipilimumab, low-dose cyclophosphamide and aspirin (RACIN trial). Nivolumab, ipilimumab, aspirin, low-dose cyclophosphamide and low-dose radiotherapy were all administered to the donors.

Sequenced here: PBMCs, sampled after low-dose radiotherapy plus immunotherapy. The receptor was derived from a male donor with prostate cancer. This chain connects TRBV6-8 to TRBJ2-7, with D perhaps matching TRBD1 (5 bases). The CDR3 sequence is CASSPQSPGSDEQYF. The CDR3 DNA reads TGTGCCAGCAGTCCCCAATCCCCAGGGTCGGACGAGCAGTACTTC.